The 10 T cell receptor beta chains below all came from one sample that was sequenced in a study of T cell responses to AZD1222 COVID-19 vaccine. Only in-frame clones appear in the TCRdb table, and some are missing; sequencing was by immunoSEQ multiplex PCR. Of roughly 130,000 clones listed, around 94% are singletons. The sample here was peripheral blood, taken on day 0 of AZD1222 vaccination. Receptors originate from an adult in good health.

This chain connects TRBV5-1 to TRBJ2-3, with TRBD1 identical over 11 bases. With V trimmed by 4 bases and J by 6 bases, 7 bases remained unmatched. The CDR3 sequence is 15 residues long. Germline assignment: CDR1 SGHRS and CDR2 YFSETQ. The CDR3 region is CASSMGQGGSDTQYF. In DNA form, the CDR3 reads TGCGCCAGCAGCATGGGACAGGGGGGTTCGGATACGCAGTATTTT.

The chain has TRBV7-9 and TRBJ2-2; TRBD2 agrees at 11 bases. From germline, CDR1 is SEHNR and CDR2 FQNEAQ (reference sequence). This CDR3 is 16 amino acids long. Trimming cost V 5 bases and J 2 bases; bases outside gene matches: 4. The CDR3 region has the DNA TGTGCCAGCAGCCCGGGACTAGCGGTAAACACCGGGGAGCTGTTTTTT. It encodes CASSPGLAVNTGELFF.

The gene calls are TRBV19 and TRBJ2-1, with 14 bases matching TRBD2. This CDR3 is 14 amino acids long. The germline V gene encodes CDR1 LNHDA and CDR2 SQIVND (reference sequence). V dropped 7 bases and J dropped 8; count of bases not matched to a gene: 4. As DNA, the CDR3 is TGTGCCAGTACCAGGGGACTAGCGGGAGATGAGCAGTTCTTC. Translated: CASTRGLAGDEQFF.

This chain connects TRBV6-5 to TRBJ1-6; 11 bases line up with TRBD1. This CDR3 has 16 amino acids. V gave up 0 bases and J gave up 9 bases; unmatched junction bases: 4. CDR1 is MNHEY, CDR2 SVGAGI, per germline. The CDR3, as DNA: TGTGCCAGCAGTTACTCGGGTGGGACAGGGGGTTCACCCCTCCACTTT. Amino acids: CASSYSGGTGGSPLHF.

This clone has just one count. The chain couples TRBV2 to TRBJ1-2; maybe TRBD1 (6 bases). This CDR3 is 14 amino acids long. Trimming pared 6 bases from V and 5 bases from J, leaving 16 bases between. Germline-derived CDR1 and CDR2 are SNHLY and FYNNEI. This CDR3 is CASRAGGAGYGYTF. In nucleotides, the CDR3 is TGTGCCAGCAGAGCTGGGGGCGCGGGGTATGGCTACACCTTC.

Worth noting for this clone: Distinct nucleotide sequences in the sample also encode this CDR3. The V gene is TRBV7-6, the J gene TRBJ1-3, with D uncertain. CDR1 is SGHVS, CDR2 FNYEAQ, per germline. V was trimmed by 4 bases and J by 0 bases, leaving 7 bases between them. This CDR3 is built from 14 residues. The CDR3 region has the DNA TGTGCCAGCAGCTCCGACATCTCTGGAAACACCATATATTTT. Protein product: CASSSDISGNTIYF.

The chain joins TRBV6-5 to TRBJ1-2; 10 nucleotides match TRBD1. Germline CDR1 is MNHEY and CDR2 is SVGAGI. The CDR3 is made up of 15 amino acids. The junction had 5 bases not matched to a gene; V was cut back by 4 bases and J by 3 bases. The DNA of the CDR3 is TGTGCCAGCAGTTTCGGACAGGGGGAGTACTATGGCTACACCTTC. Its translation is CASSFGQGEYYGYTF.

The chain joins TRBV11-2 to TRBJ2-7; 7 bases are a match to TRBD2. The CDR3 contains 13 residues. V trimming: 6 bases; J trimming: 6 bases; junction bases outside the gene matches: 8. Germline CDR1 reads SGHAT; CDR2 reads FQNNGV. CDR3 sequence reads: CASRPTTSFEQYF. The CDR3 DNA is TGTGCCAGCAGACCCACGACTAGCTTCGAGCAGTACTTC.

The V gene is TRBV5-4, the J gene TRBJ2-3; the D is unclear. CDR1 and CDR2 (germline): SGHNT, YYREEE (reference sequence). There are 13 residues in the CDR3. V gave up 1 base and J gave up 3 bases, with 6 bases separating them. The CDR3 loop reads CASSLYDTDTQYF. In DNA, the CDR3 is TGTGCCAGCAGCTTGTATGATACAGATACGCAGTATTTT.

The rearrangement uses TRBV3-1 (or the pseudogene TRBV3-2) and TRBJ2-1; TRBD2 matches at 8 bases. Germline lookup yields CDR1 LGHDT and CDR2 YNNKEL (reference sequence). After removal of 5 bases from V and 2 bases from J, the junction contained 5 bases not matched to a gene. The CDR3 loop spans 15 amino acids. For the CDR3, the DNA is TGTGCCAGCAGCTCCGGGACTAGGACCTACAATGAGCAGTTCTTC. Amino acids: CASSSGTRTYNEQFF.